This T cell receptor beta chain was recorded in a study of blood T cell repertoires in COVID-19. Study information: Specimens from acute and convalescent COVID-19 originated in the United States, Italy and Spain.

Generated by immunoSEQ multiplex PCR, the TCRdb table keeps only in-frame clones and is missing some. Of hundreds of thousands of clones in the sample, around 86% were seen once. The sample comprised PBMCs or T cells enriched from blood (not recorded which). This clonotype was sampled from a man in his sixties who had recovered from COVID-19.

The CDR3 bases are TGTGCCACCAGTGACCGGGACAGGGGGATGTTTGAGCAGTTCTTC. This sequence encodes CATSDRDRGMFEQFF. V and J are TRBV24-1 and TRBJ2-1; 11 bases match TRBD1. The CDR3 is made up of 15 amino acids. Germline V gene sequence: CDR1 KGHDR, CDR2 SFDVKD. With V trimmed by 4 bases and J by 9 bases, 7 bases remained unmatched.